This T cell receptor beta chain was profiled in a study of T cell responses to AZD1222 COVID-19 vaccine. Overall study context: Pooled together were second doses at about 4 or about 12 weeks. Study-level findings and limits: Spike-spanning, vaccine-associated CD4 TCRs were dominant at 160-218 and 743-854. Unmutated regions of variants are reportedly targeted by nearly half of spike-specific TCRs. Among those given AZD1222, only 5 to 7 were seropositive at baseline.

Sequencing was performed with immunoSEQ multiplex PCR; in TCRdb, only in-frame clones are kept and a portion is missing. The sample records 120,000 or so clones, roughly 88% being singletons. Regarding this clone: Antigen: not known.

The receptor was derived from an adult in good health. Here the sequenced sample was peripheral blood, taken on day 0 of AZD1222 vaccination.

The CDR3 DNA reads as TGTGCCAGCAGTTCGACAGGGGACTATGGCTACACCTTC. Translating gives CASSSTGDYGYTF. The rearrangement uses TRBV6-5 and TRBJ1-2; 8 positions match TRBD1. The CDR3 contains 13 residues. The trim removed 4 bases at V and 3 bases at J, leaving 1 base unmatched. From germline, CDR1 is MNHEY and CDR2 SVGAGI.